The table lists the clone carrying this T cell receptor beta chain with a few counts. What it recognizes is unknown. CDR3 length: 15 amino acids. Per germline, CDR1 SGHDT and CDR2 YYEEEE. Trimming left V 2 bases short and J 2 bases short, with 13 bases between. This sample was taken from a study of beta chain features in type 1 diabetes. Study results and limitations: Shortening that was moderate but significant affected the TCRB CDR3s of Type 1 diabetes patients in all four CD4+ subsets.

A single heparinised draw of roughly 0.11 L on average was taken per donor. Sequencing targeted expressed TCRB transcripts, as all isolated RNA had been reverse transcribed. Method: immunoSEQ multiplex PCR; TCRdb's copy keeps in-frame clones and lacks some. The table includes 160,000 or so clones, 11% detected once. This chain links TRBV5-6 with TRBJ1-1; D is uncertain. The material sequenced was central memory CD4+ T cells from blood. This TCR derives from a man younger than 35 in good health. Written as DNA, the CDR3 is TGTGCCAGCAGCTTAAACCTAGGCCCTAACACTGAAGCTTTCTTT. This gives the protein CASSLNLGPNTEAFF.